A selection of T cell receptor beta chains follows, all from one sample in a study of OX40 agonist ivuxolimab in advanced cancers. Generated by immunoSEQ multiplex PCR, the TCRdb table keeps only in-frame clones and is missing some. The sample lists fewer than 95,000 clones, about 86% occurring once. The sequencing used CD4+ or CD8+ T cells sorted from blood, collected in a trial of the OX40 agonist ivuxolimab. Receptors were obtained from an adult with an advanced solid tumor such as melanoma, head and neck, liver or kidney cancer. The CDR3 runs from the conserved cysteine through the conserved F or W. The D gene is left open where the match is weak. Only part of the rows carry a size: once, few, many, or a class if the clone is expanded.

clone_size: NA
cdr3_length: 13
d_call: NA
v_call: TRBV27
j_call: TRBJ2-1
cdr3_nt: TGTGCCAGCAGTCTCCAGGTAGACAATGAGCAGTTCTTC
cdr3_aa: CASSLQVDNEQFF

clone_size: NA
cdr3_length: 18
d_call: TRBD2
v_call: TRBV5-3
j_call: TRBJ2-3
cdr3_nt: TGTGCCAGAAGCTTGCCCGGGACTAGCGGTGGAGGCACAGATACGCAGTATTTT
cdr3_aa: CARSLPGTSGGGTDTQYF

clone_size: NA
cdr3_length: 13
d_call: NA
v_call: TRBV19
j_call: TRBJ2-1
cdr3_nt: TGTGCCAGTAATTCCGGGGTTGCTAATGAGCAGTTCTTC
cdr3_aa: CASNSGVANEQFF

clone_size: NA
cdr3_length: 15
d_call: TRBD2
v_call: TRBV28
j_call: TRBJ2-7
cdr3_nt: TGTGCCAGCAGCCCCAAGCTAGCGGGAGACAACGAGCAGTACTTC
cdr3_aa: CASSPKLAGDNEQYF

clone_size: NA
cdr3_length: 16
d_call: NA
v_call: TRBV10-2
j_call: TRBJ1-5
cdr3_nt: TGCGCCAGCAGTGAAAAGTCGGGGGGCAGCAATCAGCCCCAGCATTTT
cdr3_aa: CASSEKSGGSNQPQHF

clone_size: NA
cdr3_length: 12
d_call: NA
v_call: TRBV28
j_call: TRBJ2-7
cdr3_nt: TGTGCCAGCAGGGGTACAGGATACGAGCAGTACTTC
cdr3_aa: CASRGTGYEQYF

clone_size: NA
cdr3_length: 15
d_call: NA
v_call: TRBV30
j_call: TRBJ2-2
cdr3_nt: TGTGCCTGGCTAAGATGGCCAGGAAACACCGGGGAGCTGTTTTTT
cdr3_aa: CAWLRWPGNTGELFF

clone_size: NA
cdr3_length: 12
d_call: NA
v_call: TRBV28
j_call: TRBJ2-7
cdr3_nt: TGTGCCAGCAGGACCTACAGGGACGAGCAGTACTTC
cdr3_aa: CASRTYRDEQYF

clone_size: NA
cdr3_length: 12
d_call: NA
v_call: TRBV19
j_call: TRBJ1-4
cdr3_nt: TGTGCCAGTAGCAGAGTGAATGAAAAACTGTTTTTT
cdr3_aa: CASSRVNEKLFF

clone_size: NA
cdr3_length: 13
d_call: NA
v_call: TRBV19
j_call: TRBJ2-1
cdr3_nt: TGTGCCACTTCGAGGGGGGCCTACAATGAGCAGTTCTTC
cdr3_aa: CATSRGAYNEQFF

clone_size: few
cdr3_length: 14
d_call: TRBD1
v_call: TRBV4-2
j_call: TRBJ1-6
cdr3_nt: TGTGCCAGCAGGCTTACAGGGGGAGATTCACCCCTCCACTTT
cdr3_aa: CASRLTGGDSPLHF

clone_size: NA
cdr3_length: 15
d_call: NA
v_call: TRBV14
j_call: TRBJ2-7
cdr3_nt: TGTGCCAGCAGCCAAGATCGGGTCAGAACAGGCGAGCAGTACTTC
cdr3_aa: CASSQDRVRTGEQYF

clone_size: NA
cdr3_length: 16
d_call: NA
v_call: TRBV30
j_call: TRBJ1-1
cdr3_nt: TGTGCCTGGAGTCTCCCCCCGGACAGTTGGAACACTGAAGCTTTCTTT
cdr3_aa: CAWSLPPDSWNTEAFF

clone_size: few
cdr3_length: 11
d_call: NA
v_call: TRBV2
j_call: TRBJ1-2
cdr3_nt: TGTGCCAGCAGGTTATACTATGGCTACACCTTC
cdr3_aa: CASRLYYGYTF

clone_size: NA
cdr3_length: 15
d_call: TRBD2
v_call: TRBV28
j_call: TRBJ2-1
cdr3_nt: TGTGCCAGCAGTGTAGCGGGAGGGCCCTTGAATGAGCAGTTCTTC
cdr3_aa: CASSVAGGPLNEQFF